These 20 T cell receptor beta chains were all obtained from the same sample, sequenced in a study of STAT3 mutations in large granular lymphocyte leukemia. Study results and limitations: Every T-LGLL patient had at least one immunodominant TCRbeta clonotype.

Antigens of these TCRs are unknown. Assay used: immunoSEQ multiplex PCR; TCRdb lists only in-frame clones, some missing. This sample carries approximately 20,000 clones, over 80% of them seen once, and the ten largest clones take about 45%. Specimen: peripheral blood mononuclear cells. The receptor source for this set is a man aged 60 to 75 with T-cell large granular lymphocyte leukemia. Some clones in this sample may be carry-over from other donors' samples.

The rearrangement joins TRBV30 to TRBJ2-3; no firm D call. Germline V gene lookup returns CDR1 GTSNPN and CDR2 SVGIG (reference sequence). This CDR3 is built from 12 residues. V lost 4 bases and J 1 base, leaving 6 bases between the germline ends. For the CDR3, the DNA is TGTGCCTGGACAGGCGGCACAGATACGCAGTATTTT. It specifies CAWTGGTDTQYF.

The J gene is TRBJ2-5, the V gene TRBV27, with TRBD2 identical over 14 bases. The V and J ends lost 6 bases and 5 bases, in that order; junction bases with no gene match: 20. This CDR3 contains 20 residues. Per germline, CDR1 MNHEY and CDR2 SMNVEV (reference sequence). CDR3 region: CASRPVRRGLAGEGLETQYF. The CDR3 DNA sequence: TGTGCCAGCAGGCCGGTGCGGAGGGGACTAGCGGGAGAAGGTTTGGAGACCCAGTACTTC.

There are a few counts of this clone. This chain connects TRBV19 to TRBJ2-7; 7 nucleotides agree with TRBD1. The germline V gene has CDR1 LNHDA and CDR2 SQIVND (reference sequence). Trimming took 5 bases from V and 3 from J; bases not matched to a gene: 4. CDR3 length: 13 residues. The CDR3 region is CASSSGTVYEQYF. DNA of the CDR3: TGTGCCAGTAGTTCCGGGACAGTCTACGAGCAGTACTTC. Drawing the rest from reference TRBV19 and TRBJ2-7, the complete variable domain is DGGITQSPKYLFRKEGQNVTLSCEQNLNHDAMYWYRQDPGQGLRLIYYSQIVNDFQKGDIAEGYSVSREKKESFPLTVTSAQKNPTAFYLCASSSGTVYEQYFGPGTRLTVT.

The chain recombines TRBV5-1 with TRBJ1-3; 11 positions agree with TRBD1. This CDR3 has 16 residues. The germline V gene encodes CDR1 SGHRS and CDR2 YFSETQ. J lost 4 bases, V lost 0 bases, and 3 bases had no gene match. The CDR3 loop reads CASSLGTGGDGNTIYF. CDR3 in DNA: TGCGCCAGCAGCTTGGGGACAGGGGGCGACGGAAACACCATATATTTT.

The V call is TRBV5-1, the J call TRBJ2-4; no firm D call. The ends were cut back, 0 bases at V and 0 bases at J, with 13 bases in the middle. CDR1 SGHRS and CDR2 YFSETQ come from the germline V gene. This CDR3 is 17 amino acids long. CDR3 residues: CASSLVGIVEAKNIQYF. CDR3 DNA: TGCGCCAGCAGCTTGGTTGGGATCGTGGAAGCCAAAAACATTCAGTACTTC.

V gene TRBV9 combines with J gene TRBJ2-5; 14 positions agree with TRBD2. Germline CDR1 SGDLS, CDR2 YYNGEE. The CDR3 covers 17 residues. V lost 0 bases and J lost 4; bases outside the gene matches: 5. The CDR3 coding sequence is TGTGCCAGCAGCGTAGGCGGGACTAGCGGGAGCAGAGAGACCCAGTACTTC. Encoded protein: CASSVGGTSGSRETQYF. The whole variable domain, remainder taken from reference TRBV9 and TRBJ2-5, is DSGVTQTPKHLITATGQRVTLRCSPRSGDLSVYWYQQSLDQGLQFLIQYYNGEERAKGNILERFSAQQFPDLHSELNLSSLELGDSALYFCASSVGGTSGSRETQYFGPGTRLLVL.

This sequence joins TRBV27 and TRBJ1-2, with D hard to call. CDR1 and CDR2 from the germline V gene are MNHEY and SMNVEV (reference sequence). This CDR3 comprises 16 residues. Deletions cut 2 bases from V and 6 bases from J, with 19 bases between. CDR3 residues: CASSLSWADLLNGYTF. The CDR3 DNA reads TGTGCCAGCAGTTTAAGTTGGGCAGACCTATTGAATGGCTACACCTTC.

CDR3 coding DNA: TGTGCCAGCAGTTCCTCGGGGCCGCTGGGAGAAAAACTGTTTTTT. Translation gives CASSSSGPLGEKLFF. The rearrangement joins TRBV6-5 to TRBJ1-4; a possible D gene is TRBD1 (5 bases). The V end lost 4 bases, the J end lost 8 bases, and 17 bases lay between the germline ends. The CDR3 length is 15 residues. CDR1 MNHEY and CDR2 SVGAGI come from the germline V gene.

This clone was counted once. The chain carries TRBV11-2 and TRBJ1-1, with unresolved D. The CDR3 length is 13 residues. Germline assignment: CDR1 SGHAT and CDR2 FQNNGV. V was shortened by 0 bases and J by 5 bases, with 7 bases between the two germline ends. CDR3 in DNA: TGTGCCAGCAGCTTAGATGACCGTACTGAAGCTTTCTTT. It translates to CASSLDDRTEAFF.

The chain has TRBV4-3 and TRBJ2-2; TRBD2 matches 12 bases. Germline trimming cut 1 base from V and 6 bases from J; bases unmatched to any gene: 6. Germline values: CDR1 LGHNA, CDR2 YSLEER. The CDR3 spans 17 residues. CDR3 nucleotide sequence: TGCGCCAGCAGCCAAGGACCACTAGCGGGAGGTGCCGGGGAGCTGTTTTTT. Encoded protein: CASSQGPLAGGAGELFF.

CDR3 in DNA: TGTGCTAGTGGAATCGTAAGCAGGGGGAAAGAGACCCAGTACTTC. Translation gives CASGIVSRGKETQYF. The rearrangement links TRBV12-5 to TRBJ2-5; 7 bases fit TRBD1. Germline V lookup: CDR1 LGHNT, CDR2 FRNRAP. The CDR3 is 15 amino acids. The V gene end was trimmed by 6 bases and the J gene end by 3 bases; junction bases not matched to a gene: 10.

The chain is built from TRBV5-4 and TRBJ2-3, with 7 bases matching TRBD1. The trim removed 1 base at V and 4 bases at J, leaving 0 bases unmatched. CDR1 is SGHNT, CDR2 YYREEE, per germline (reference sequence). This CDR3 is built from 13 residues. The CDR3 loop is CASSLQGADTQYF. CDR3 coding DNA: TGTGCCAGCAGCTTGCAGGGGGCAGATACGCAGTATTTT.

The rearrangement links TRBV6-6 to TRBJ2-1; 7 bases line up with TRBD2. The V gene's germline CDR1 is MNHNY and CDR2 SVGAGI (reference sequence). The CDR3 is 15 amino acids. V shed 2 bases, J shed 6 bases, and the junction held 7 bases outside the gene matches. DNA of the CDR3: TGTGCCAGCAGTTACACTAAGACTAGCAGCAATGAGCAGTTCTTC. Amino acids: CASSYTKTSSNEQFF.

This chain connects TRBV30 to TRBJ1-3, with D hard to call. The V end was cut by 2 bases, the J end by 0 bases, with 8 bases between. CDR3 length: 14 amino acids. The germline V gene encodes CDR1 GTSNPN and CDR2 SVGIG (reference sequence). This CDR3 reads CAWSLEGSGNTIYF. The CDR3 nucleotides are TGTGCCTGGAGTTTAGAGGGCTCTGGAAACACCATATATTTT.

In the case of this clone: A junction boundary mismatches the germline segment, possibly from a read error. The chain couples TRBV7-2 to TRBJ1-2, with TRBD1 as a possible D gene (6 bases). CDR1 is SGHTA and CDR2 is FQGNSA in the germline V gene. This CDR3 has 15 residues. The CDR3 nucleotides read TGTGCCAGCAGCTTATATATGGCTGGGGAAACAGGGAAATACTTC. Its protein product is CASSLYMAGETGKYF.

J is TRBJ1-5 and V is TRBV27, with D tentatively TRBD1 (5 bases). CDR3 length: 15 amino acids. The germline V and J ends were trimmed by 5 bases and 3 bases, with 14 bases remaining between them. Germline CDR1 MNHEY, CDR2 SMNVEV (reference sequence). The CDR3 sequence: CASSPRTGLNQPQHF. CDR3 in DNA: TGTGCCAGCAGTCCACGGACGGGACTCAATCAGCCCCAGCATTTT.

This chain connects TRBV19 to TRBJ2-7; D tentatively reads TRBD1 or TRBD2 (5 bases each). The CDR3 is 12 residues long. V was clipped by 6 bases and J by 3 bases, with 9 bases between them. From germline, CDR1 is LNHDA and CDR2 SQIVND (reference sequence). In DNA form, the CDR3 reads TGTGCCAGTAGCGGGACCGGCTACGAGCAGTACTTC. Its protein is CASSGTGYEQYF.

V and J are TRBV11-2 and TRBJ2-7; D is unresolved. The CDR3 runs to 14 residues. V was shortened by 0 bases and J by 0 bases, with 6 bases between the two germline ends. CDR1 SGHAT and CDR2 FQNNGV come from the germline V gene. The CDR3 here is CASSLERYSYEQYF. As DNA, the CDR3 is TGTGCCAGCAGCTTAGAGCGGTACTCCTACGAGCAGTACTTC. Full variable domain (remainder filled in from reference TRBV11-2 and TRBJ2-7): EAGVAQSPRYKIIEKRQSVAFWCNPISGHATLYWYQQILGQGPKLLIQFQNNGVVDDSQLPKDRFSAERLKGVDSTLKIQPAKLEDSAVYLCASSLERYSYEQYFGPGTRLTVT.

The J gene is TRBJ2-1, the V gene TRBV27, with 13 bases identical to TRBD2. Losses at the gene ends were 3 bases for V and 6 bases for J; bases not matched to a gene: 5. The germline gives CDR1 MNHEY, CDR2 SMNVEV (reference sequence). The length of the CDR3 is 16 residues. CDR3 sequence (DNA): TGTGCCAGCAGTTTGGCCGGGACTAGCGGGACCAATGAGCAGTTCTTC. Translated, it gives CASSLAGTSGTNEQFF.

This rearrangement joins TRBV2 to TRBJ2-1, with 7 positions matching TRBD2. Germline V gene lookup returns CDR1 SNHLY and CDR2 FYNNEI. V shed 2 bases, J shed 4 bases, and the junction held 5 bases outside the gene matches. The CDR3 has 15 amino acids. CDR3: CASSEPLAVYNEQFF. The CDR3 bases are TGTGCCAGCAGTGAACCCCTAGCGGTATACAATGAGCAGTTCTTC.